Listed below are T cell receptor beta chains from one sample, sequenced in a study of blood T cell repertoires in COVID-19. Method: immunoSEQ multiplex PCR; TCRdb's copy keeps in-frame clones and lacks some. The sample consists of about 120,000 clones, 80% to 85% of them appearing once. Sequencing was carried out using peripheral blood. Source of these receptors: a woman in her forties or fifties with acute or convalescent COVID-19. CDR3s include the opening cysteine and the closing phenylalanine or tryptophan. Each record gives: clone size, J gene, D gene, V gene, CDR3 DNA, CDR3 protein. A D gene is named only where the DNA matches it firmly. The size field is filled for only some rows; it gives once, few, many or a size class.

>once|TRBJ1-6|TRBD1|TRBV2
TGTGCCAGCAGTGAAGGGGCAGGGGGCGGTAATTCACCCCTCCACTTT
CASSEGAGGGNSPLHF
>-|TRBJ2-1|-|TRBV6-2/TRBV6-3
TGTGCCAGCAGTTACGCGTCGGGATGGGAGCAGTTCTTC
CASSYASGWEQFF
>once|TRBJ1-2|TRBD1|TRBV4-1
TGCGCCAGCAGCTCGCCTTCGCGCCGGGACAGGGACTATGGCTACACCTTC
CASSSPSRRDRDYGYTF
>-|TRBJ2-7|-|TRBV12-5
TGTGCTAGTGGCCTGAAAAGGGGGTCCTACGAGCAGTACTTC
CASGLKRGSYEQYF
>-|TRBJ1-1|-|TRBV3-1/TRBV3-2
TGTGCCAGCAGCCAAGATCGCTGGACTTCGAACACTGAAGCTTTCTTT
CASSQDRWTSNTEAFF
>-|TRBJ1-3|-|TRBV5-1
TGCGCCAGCAGCTTGAGTGGAGGTAACTCTGGAAACACCATATATTTT
CASSLSGGNSGNTIYF
>few|TRBJ1-6|-|TRBV18
TGTGCCAGCTCACTTAACGGACAGAATTCACCCCTCCACTTT
CASSLNGQNSPLHF
>-|TRBJ1-4|TRBD1|TRBV4-1
TGCGCCAGCAGCCAAGAGGGGGACAGGAATGAAAAACTGTTTTTT
CASSQEGDRNEKLFF
>-|TRBJ1-1|TRBD1|TRBV11-1
TGTGCCAGCAGCCCCTGGACAGGGGAGAACACTGAAGCTTTCTTT
CASSPWTGENTEAFF
>-|TRBJ1-3|-|TRBV5-1
TGCGCCAGCAGTCTACAGGGTGATGGAAACACCATATATTTT
CASSLQGDGNTIYF
>-|TRBJ1-2|-|TRBV28
TGTGCCAGCAGCACAACACTAACAGGCTATGGCTACACCTTC
CASSTTLTGYGYTF
>-|TRBJ1-5|TRBD1|TRBV30
TGTGCCTATGGACAGGGCAAAAATCAGCCCCAGCATTTT
CAYGQGKNQPQHF
>-|TRBJ2-7|-|TRBV28
TGTGCCAGCAGTTCCTCCACTTGGGAGCAGTACTTC
CASSSSTWEQYF
>-|TRBJ1-4|TRBD1|TRBV28
TGTGCCAGCAGTTCTGCCCGACAGGGTGTGAGCGAAAAACTGTTTTTT
CASSSARQGVSEKLFF
>few|TRBJ1-6|TRBD1|TRBV5-4
TGTGCCAGCAGCTTGGATGACAGGGATGATTCACCCCTCCACTTT
CASSLDDRDDSPLHF
>once|TRBJ2-5|TRBD2|TRBV9
TGTGCCAGCAGCGTAGGGGTAGCGGGGGGGAAAGAGACCCAGTACTTC
CASSVGVAGGKETQYF
>-|TRBJ2-1|-|TRBV5-4
TGTGCCAGCAGCTTGGGTGGGGGACACTACAATGAGCAGTTCTTC
CASSLGGGHYNEQFF
>once|TRBJ1-5|TRBD1|TRBV2
TGTGCCAGCAATAGGCAGGGGGATCAGCCCCAGCATTTT
CASNRQGDQPQHF
>-|TRBJ2-7|-|TRBV5-1
TGCGCCAGCAGTAAAACTCGGGGGAGCGAGCAGTACTTC
CASSKTRGSEQYF
>-|TRBJ1-4|TRBD1|TRBV6-6
TGTGCCAGCAGTTACCCCCTAGGCACAGGGGATGAAAAACTGTTTTTT
CASSYPLGTGDEKLFF
>-|TRBJ2-5|TRBD2|TRBV4-1
TGCGCCAGCAGCCGTGGGACTAGCGGGGGGCCAGGAGAGACCCAGTACTTC
CASSRGTSGGPGETQYF
>few|TRBJ2-2|TRBD2|TRBV18
TGTGCCAGCTCACTTCAGCGGCTAGCGGGGGGGCCGATTCAACCCGGGGAGCTGTTTTTT
CASSLQRLAGGPIQPGELFF
>-|TRBJ1-1|-|TRBV6-5
TGTGCCAGCAGCCCAAGAGATGGGAACACTGAAGCTTTCTTT
CASSPRDGNTEAFF
>-|TRBJ1-1|-|TRBV5-1
TGCGCCAGCAGCTTGTTAGTTGAGAACACTGAAGCTTTCTTT
CASSLLVENTEAFF
>once|TRBJ1-1|-|TRBV6-5
TGTGCCAGCAGTTACGGGTTCAGGGCCATGAACACTGAAGCTTTCTTT
CASSYGFRAMNTEAFF
>-|TRBJ1-1|-|TRBV10-3
TGTGCCATCAGTGGCTGGGGAGGGAACACTGAAGCTTTCTTT
CAISGWGGNTEAFF
>few|TRBJ2-1|-|TRBV11-3
TGTGCCAGCAGCTCAGAGAGGGAGGATGAGCAGTTCTTC
CASSSEREDEQFF